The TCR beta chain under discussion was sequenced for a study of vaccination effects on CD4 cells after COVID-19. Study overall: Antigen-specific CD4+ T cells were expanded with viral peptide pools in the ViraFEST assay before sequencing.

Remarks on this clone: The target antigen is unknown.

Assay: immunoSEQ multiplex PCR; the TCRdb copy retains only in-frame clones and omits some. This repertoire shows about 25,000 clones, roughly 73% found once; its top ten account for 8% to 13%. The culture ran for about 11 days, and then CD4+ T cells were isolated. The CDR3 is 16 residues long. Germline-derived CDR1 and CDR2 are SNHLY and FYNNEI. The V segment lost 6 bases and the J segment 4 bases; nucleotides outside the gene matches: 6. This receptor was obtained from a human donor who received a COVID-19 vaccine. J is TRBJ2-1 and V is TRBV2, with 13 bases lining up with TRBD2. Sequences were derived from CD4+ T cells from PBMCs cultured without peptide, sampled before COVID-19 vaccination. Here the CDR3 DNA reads TGTGCCAGCAGGACTAGCGGGAGGCGGGCTTACAATGAGCAGTTCTTC. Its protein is CASRTSGRRAYNEQFF.